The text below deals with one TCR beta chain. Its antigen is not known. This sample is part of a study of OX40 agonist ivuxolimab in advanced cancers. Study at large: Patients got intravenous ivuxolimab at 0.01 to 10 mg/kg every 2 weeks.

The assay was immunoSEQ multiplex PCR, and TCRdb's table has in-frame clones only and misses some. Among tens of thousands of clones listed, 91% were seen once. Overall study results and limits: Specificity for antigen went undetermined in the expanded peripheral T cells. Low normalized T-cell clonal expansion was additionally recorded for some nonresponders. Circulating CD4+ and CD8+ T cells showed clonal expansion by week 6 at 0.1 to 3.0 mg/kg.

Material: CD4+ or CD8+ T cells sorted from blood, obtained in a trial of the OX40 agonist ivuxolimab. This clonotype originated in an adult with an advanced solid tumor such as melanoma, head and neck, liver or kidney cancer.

This CDR3 is CASRAGVVDGYTF. In DNA form, the CDR3 reads TGTGCCAGCAGGGCCGGTGTGGTGGACGGCTACACCTTC. V usage is TRBV28 and J usage is TRBJ1-2; D is unresolved. Germline V CDR1 and CDR2: MDHEN, SYDVKM. V was clipped by 6 bases and J by 8 bases, with 16 bases between them. CDR3 length equals 13 residues.